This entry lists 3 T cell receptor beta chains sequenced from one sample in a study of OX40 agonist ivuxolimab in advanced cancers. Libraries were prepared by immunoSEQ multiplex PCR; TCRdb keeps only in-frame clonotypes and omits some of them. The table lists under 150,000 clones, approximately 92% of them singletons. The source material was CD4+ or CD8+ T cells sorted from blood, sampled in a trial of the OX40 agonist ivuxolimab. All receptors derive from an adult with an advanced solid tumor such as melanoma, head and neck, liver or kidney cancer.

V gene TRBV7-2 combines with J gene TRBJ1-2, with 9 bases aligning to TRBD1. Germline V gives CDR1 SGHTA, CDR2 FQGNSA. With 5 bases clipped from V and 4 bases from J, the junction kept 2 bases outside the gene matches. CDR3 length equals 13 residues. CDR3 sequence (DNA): TGTGCCAGCAGCCCGACAGGGGGCTATGGCTACACCTTC. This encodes CASSPTGGYGYTF.

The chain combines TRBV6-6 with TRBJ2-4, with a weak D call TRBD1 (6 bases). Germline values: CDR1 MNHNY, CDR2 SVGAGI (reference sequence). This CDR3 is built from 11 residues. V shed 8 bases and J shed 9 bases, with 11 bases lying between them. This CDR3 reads CASGGLGIQYF. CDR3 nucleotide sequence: TGTGCCAGCGGGGGCTTGGGCATTCAGTACTTC.

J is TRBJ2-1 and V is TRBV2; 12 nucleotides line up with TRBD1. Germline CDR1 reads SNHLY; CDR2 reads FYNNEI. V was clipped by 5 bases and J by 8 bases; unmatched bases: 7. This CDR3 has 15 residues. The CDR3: CASSLGQGAGDEQFF. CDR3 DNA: TGTGCCAGCAGTTTGGGACAGGGGGCAGGCGATGAGCAGTTCTTC.